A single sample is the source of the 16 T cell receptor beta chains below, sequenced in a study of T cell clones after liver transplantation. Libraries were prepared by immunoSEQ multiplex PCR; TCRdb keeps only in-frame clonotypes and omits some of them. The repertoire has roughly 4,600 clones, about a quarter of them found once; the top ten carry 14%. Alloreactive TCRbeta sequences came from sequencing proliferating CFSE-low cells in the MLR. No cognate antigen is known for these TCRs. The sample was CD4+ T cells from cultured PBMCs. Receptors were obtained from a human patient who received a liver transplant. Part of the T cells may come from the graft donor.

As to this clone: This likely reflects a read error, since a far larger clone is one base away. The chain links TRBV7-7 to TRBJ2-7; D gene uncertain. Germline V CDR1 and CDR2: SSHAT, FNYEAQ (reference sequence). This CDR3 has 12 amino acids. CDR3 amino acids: CASSPRIYEQYF. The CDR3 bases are TGTGCCAGCAGTCCCCGCATTTACGAGCAGTACTTT.

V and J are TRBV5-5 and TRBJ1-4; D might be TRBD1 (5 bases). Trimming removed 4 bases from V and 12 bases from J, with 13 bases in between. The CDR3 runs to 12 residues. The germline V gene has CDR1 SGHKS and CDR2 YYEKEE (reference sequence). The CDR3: CASSITGGELFF. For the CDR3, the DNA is TGTGCCAGCAGCATCACAGGAGGAGAACTGTTTTTT.

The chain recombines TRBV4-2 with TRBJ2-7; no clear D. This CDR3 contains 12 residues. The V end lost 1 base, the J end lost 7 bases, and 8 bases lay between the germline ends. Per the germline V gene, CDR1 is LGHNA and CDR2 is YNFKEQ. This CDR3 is CASSQVRQEQYF. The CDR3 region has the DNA TGTGCCAGCAGCCAAGTGAGGCAGGAGCAGTACTTC.

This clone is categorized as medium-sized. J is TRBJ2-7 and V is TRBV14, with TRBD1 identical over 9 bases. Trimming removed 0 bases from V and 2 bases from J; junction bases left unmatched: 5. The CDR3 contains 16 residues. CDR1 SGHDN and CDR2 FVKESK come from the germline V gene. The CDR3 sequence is CASSQDPGQGPYEQYF. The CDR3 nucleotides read TGTGCCAGCAGCCAAGACCCGGGACAGGGACCCTACGAGCAGTACTTC. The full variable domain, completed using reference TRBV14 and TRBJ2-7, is EAGVTQFPSHSVIEKGQTVTLRCDPISGHDNLYWYRRVMGKEIKFLLHFVKESKQDESGMPNNRFLAERTGGTYSTLKVQPAELEDSGVYFCASSQDPGQGPYEQYFGPGTRLTVT.

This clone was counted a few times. The DNA for the CDR3 is TGTGCCAGCAGCCCTACCCGGGCCGGGAAAGAGACCCAGTACTTC. This encodes CASSPTRAGKETQYF. The chain recombines TRBV5-4 with TRBJ2-5, with D possibly being TRBD2 (5 bases). Per the germline V gene, CDR1 is SGHNT and CDR2 is YYREEE (reference sequence). The length of the CDR3 is 15 residues. The germline V and J ends were trimmed by 4 bases and 3 bases, with 16 bases remaining between them.

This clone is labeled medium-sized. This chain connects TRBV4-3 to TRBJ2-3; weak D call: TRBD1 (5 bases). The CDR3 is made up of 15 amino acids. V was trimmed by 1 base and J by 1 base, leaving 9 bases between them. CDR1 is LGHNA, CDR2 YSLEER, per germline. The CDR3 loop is CASSQVREGTDTQYF. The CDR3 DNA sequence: TGCGCCAGCAGCCAAGTCAGGGAAGGCACAGATACGCAGTATTTT.

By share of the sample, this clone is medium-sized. In nucleotides, the CDR3 is TGTGCCATCAGTGAGACAGGTCATGGCTACACCTTC. The encoded protein is CAISETGHGYTF. The V call is TRBV10-3, the J call TRBJ1-2, with a possible D match to TRBD1 (5 bases). Germline V gives CDR1 ENHRY, CDR2 SYGVKD. The ends were cut back, 2 bases at V and 6 bases at J, with 7 bases in the middle. The CDR3 is made up of 12 amino acids.

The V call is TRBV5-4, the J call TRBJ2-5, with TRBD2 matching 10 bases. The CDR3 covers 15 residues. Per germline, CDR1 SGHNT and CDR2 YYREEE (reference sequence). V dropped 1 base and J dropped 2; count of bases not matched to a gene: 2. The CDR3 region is CASSLRAGGQETQYF. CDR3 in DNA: TGTGCCAGCAGCTTGAGAGCGGGGGGGCAAGAGACCCAGTACTTC.

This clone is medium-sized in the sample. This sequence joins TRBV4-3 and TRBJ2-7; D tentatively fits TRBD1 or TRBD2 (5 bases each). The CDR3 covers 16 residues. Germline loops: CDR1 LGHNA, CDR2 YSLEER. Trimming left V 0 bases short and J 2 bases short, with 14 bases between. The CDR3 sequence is CASSQDPKGRPYEQYF. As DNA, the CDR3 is TGCGCCAGCAGCCAAGATCCGAAGGGACGCCCCTACGAGCAGTACTTC.

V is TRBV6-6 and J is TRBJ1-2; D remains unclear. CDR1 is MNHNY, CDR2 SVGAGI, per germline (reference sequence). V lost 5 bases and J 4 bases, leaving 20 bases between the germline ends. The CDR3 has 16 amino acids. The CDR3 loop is CASSKIPGGKTYGYTF. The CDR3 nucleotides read TGTGCCAGCAGTAAAATCCCAGGTGGGAAGACCTATGGCTACACCTTC.

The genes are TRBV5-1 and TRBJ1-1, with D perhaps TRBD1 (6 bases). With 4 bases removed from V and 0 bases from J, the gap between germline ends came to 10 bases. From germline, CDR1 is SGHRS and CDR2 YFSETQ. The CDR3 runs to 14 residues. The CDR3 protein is CASSRQGMNTEAFF. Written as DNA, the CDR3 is TGCGCCAGCAGCCGGCAGGGGATGAACACTGAAGCTTTCTTT.

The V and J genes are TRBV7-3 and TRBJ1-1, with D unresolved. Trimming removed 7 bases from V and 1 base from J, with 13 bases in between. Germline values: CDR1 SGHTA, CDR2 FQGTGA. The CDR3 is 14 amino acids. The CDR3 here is CASTQGRANTEAFF. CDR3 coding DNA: TGTGCCAGCACCCAAGGGCGGGCGAACACTGAAGCTTTCTTT.

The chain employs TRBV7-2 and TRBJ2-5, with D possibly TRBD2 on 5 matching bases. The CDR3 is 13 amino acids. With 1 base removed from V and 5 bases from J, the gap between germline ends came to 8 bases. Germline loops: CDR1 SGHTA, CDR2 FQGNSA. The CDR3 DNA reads TGTGCCAGCAGCTTAGGGGGAGTGGAGACCCAGTACTTC. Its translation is CASSLGGVETQYF. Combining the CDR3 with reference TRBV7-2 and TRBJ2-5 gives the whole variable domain GAGVSQSPSNKVTEKGKDVELRCDPISGHTALYWYRQSLGQGLEFLIYFQGNSAPDKSGLPSDRFSAERTGGSVSTLTIQRTQQEDSAVYLCASSLGGVETQYFGPGTRLLVL.

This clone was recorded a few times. CDR3 sequence (DNA): TGTGCCAGCAGCCAAGATCAGGGATCGACCGGGGAGCTGTTTTTT. This translates into CASSQDQGSTGELFF. The rearrangement uses TRBV7-9 and TRBJ2-2; tentative D call: TRBD1 (5 bases). Trimming cost V 5 bases and J 5 bases, with 15 bases left between them. Germline loops: CDR1 SEHNR, CDR2 FQNEAQ (reference sequence). This CDR3 has 15 residues.

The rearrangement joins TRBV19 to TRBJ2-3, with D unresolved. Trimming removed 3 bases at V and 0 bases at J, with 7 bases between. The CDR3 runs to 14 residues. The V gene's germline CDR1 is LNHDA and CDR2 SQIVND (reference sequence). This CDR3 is CASSIRRSTDTQYF. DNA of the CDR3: TGTGCCAGTAGTATCCGGCGGAGCACAGATACGCAGTATTTT. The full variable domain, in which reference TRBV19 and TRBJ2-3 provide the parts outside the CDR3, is DGGITQSPKYLFRKEGQNVTLSCEQNLNHDAMYWYRQDPGQGLRLIYYSQIVNDFQKGDIAEGYSVSREKKESFPLTVTSAQKNPTAFYLCASSIRRSTDTQYFGPGTRLTVL.

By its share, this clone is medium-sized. The CDR3 loop reads CACGLAGLHEQFF. The CDR3 DNA sequence: TGTGCCTGCGGACTAGCGGGCCTCCATGAGCAGTTCTTC. The chain joins TRBV30 to TRBJ2-1, with 11 bases fitting TRBD2. Germline V gene data show CDR1 as GTSNPN and CDR2 as SVGIG (reference sequence). V shed 6 bases and J 8 bases; nucleotides not matched to a gene: 6. This CDR3 is built from 13 residues.